One and the same sample provided the 9 T cell receptor beta chains below, sequenced in a study of response to subunit inactivated influenza vaccine. TCRdb analysed the RT-PCR reads with MiXCR anew, one entry per CDR3 protein. The sample includes about 520,000 distinct CDR3 sequences, approximately 10% of them seen just once. The material sequenced was PBMCs from blood, taken more than 35 days after vaccination. The receptors come from a man in his fifties who received an inactivated influenza vaccine.

This clonotype was observed a few times. The V and J genes are TRBV11-3 and TRBJ2-1; 7 bases align to TRBD2. The J segment lost 8 bases and the V segment lost 6 bases, leaving 13 bases of the junction unmatched. Per germline, CDR1 SGHNT and CDR2 YENEEA. The CDR3 has 15 residues. In DNA form, the CDR3 reads TGTGCCAGCAGTTCTAGGGGCGGGAGTGTTGATGAGCAGTTCTTC. This translates into CASSSRGGSVDEQFF.

This clonotype was observed a handful of times. The V call is TRBV6-5, the J call TRBJ2-7; unclear D gene. Trimming took 0 bases from V and 1 from J, leaving 13 bases between them. The CDR3 contains 16 residues. The germline V gene has CDR1 MNHEY and CDR2 SVGAGI. The CDR3 protein is CASSYSTGRDSYEQYF. CDR3 nucleotide sequence: TGTGCCAGCAGTTACTCGACCGGCAGAGATTCCTACGAGCAGTACTTC.

V and J are TRBV3-1 and TRBJ2-2, with 14 bases aligning to TRBD2. Looked up from germline, CDR1 is LGHDT and CDR2 is YNNKEL (reference sequence). This CDR3 has 17 amino acids. Trimming cost V 3 bases and J 6 bases; bases outside gene matches: 6. CDR3 sequence reads: CASSHRGLAGEAGELFF. The CDR3 coding sequence is TGTGCCAGCAGCCACAGGGGACTAGCGGGAGAGGCCGGGGAGCTGTTTTTT.

The chain recombines TRBV20-1 with TRBJ1-5; D unresolved. The germline V gene encodes CDR1 DFQATT and CDR2 SNEGSKA (reference sequence). Deletions cut 5 bases from V and 8 bases from J, with 16 bases between. The CDR3 has 13 residues. The CDR3 DNA reads as TGCAGTGCTGCGCGAGACCTAAATGAGCCCCAGCATTTT. Protein sequence: CSAARDLNEPQHF.

This clonotype came up a few times. J is TRBJ2-1 and V is TRBV9; D is possibly TRBD2 (6 bases). The CDR3 spans 16 residues. V gave up 0 bases and J gave up 4 bases, with 14 bases separating them. Germline CDR1 reads SGDLS; CDR2 reads YYNGEE. The CDR3 loop is CASSVDPGLIYNEQFF. The CDR3 bases are TGTGCCAGCAGCGTAGACCCGGGACTTATATACAATGAGCAGTTCTTC.

In its sample, this clonotype was seen many times. This rearrangement joins TRBV12-3 or TRBV12-4 to TRBJ2-7; TRBD2 agrees at 13 bases. This CDR3 is built from 15 residues. Germline trimming cut 5 bases from V and 10 bases from J; bases unmatched to any gene: 11. This chain's CDR3 is CASSPLRGLAGDQYF. CDR3 sequence (DNA): TGTGCCAGCAGTCCCCTCCGTGGACTAGCGGGGGATCAGTACTTC.

The rearrangement joins TRBV20-1 to TRBJ2-7; 13 bases agree with TRBD2. V lost 0 bases and J lost 2; bases outside the gene matches: 7. CDR1 DFQATT and CDR2 SNEGSKA come from the germline V gene (reference sequence). This CDR3 contains 17 residues. The CDR3 nucleotides read TGCAGTGCTAGAGATCTGGGGACTAGCGGGACAACCTACGAGCAGTACTTC. This gives the protein CSARDLGTSGTTYEQYF.

This clonotype was observed a handful of times. The genes are TRBV4-3 and TRBJ2-3; D may be TRBD2 (6 bases). Germline CDR1 and CDR2: LGHNA and YSLEER. The CDR3 is 14 amino acids. V lost 1 base, J lost 5 bases, and 10 bases lay in between. The CDR3 nucleotides are TGCGCCAGCAGCCAAGTGTGGGGGGTAGATACGCAGTATTTT. Protein: CASSQVWGVDTQYF.

This chain joins TRBV19 and TRBJ2-1; D gene ambiguous. The CDR3 spans 15 residues. Per germline, CDR1 LNHDA and CDR2 SQIVND (reference sequence). V dropped 1 base and J dropped 4 bases, with 11 bases sitting between them. CDR3 amino acids: CASSIVVGTYNEQFF. The CDR3 DNA follows: TGTGCCAGTAGTATAGTGGTGGGAACATACAATGAGCAGTTCTTC.